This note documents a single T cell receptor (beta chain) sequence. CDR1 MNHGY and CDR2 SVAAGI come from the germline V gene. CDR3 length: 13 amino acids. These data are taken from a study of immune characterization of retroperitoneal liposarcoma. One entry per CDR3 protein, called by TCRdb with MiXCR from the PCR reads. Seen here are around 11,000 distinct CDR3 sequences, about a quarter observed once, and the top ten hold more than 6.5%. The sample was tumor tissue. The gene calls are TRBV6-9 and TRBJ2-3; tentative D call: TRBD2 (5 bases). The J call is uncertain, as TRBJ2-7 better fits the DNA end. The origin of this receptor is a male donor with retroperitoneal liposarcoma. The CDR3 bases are TGTGCCAGCGGAATGAGCGGTTCCTACGAGCAGTACTTC. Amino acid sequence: CASGMSGSYEQYF.